Shown below are 18 T cell receptor beta chains from a single sample sequenced in a study of blood T cell repertoires in COVID-19. Some clones are missing from TCRdb's copy, which holds only in-frame ones; the method was immunoSEQ multiplex PCR. In the table there are 250,000 to 300,000 clones, 88% of which are singletons. What was sequenced was peripheral blood. These receptors all come from a woman younger than 45 who had recovered from COVID-19.

The chain has TRBV2 and TRBJ1-3; possibly TRBD1 for D (5 bases). CDR1 is SNHLY, CDR2 FYNNEI, per germline. Trimming shortened V by 8 bases and J by 0 bases, and 11 bases separated the two germline ends. The CDR3 contains 14 residues. The CDR3 nucleotides read TGTGCCAGCGGGGGGTCTAGCTCTGGAAACACCATATATTTT. This sequence encodes CASGGSSSGNTIYF.

This clone was seen a single time. This chain links TRBV9 with TRBJ1-1; the D is unclear. The CDR3 is 12 amino acids. Per germline, CDR1 SGDLS and CDR2 YYNGEE. With 10 bases removed from V and 1 base from J, the gap between germline ends came to 11 bases. The CDR3: CAPLLGNTEAFF. The DNA of the CDR3 is TGTGCCCCGTTACTAGGGAACACTGAAGCTTTCTTT. Together with reference TRBV9 and TRBJ1-1, the CDR3 gives the full variable domain: DSGVTQTPKHLITATGQRVTLRCSPRSGDLSVYWYQQSLDQGLQFLIQYYNGEERAKGNILERFSAQQFPDLHSELNLSSLELGDSALYFCAPLLGNTEAFFGQGTRLTVV.

The rearrangement links TRBV5-8 to TRBJ2-3, with a tentative D call TRBD2 (5 bases). This CDR3 has 14 residues. Trimming took 4 bases from V and 3 from J, leaving 12 bases between them. Germline V gene data show CDR1 as SGHTS and CDR2 as YDEGEE. In DNA form, the CDR3 reads TGTGCCAGCAGCCGGGAAACTTGGACAGATACGCAGTATTTT. This sequence encodes CASSRETWTDTQYF.

This clone was counted a single time. The V call is TRBV4-1, the J call TRBJ2-3; D is possibly TRBD2 (7 bases). From germline, CDR1 is MGHRA and CDR2 YSYEKL. The CDR3 runs to 16 residues. V shed 7 bases and J shed 0 bases, with 17 bases lying between them. Written as DNA, the CDR3 is TGCGCCAGCACCAAAACAGGGACTATTAGCACAGATACGCAGTATTTT. This gives the protein CASTKTGTISTDTQYF.

The chain links TRBV23-1 to TRBJ2-1; D gene unclear. TRBV23-1 is identified as an open reading frame with a role that is uncertain. The CDR3 contains 12 residues. The ends were cut back, 0 bases at V and 12 bases at J, with 9 bases in the middle. CDR3 amino acids: CASSQSRIGQFF. Written as DNA, the CDR3 is TGCGCCAGCAGTCAATCGAGGATAGGGCAGTTCTTC.

The CDR3 loop reads CASSPSQPRYGYTF. The DNA for the CDR3 is TGTGCCAGCAGCCCCTCACAGCCCCGCTATGGCTACACCTTC. This chain joins TRBV3-1 (or the pseudogene TRBV3-2) and TRBJ1-2, with no clear D. Germline lookup yields CDR1 LGHDT and CDR2 YNNKEL (reference sequence). The CDR3 runs to 14 residues. The V gene lost 4 bases and the J gene lost 4 bases, with 13 bases spanning the gap.

The chain combines TRBV6-5 with TRBJ2-3, with 11 bases identical to TRBD2. This CDR3 spans 15 amino acids. V shed 8 bases, J shed 4 bases, and the junction held 8 bases outside the gene matches. CDR1 is MNHEY and CDR2 is SVGAGI in the germline V gene. The CDR3 nucleotides read TGTGCCAGCGGAGTTACTAGCGGGGGCTCAGATACGCAGTATTTT. Protein sequence: CASGVTSGGSDTQYF.

This clone has a single count. The chain couples TRBV2 to TRBJ2-7, with no clear D. The CDR3 has 10 amino acids. V dropped 6 bases and J dropped 9 bases, with 9 bases sitting between them. Per the germline V gene, CDR1 is SNHLY and CDR2 is FYNNEI. The CDR3 here is CASRPGGQYF. The CDR3, as DNA: TGTGCCAGCAGACCCGGCGGGCAGTACTTC.

V gene TRBV24-1 combines with J gene TRBJ1-2; the D is unclear. The CDR3 has 12 amino acids. V was pared by 4 bases and J by 4 bases, with 6 bases between. Germline V gene sequence: CDR1 KGHDR, CDR2 SFDVKD. Written as DNA, the CDR3 is TGTGCCACCAGTGACAAGAGCTATGGCTACACCTTC. Amino acid sequence: CATSDKSYGYTF.

V and J are TRBV2 and TRBJ1-5; no clear D. The CDR3 sequence is 13 residues long. Germline V gene data show CDR1 as SNHLY and CDR2 as FYNNEI. V shed 8 bases and J shed 0 bases, with 8 bases lying between them. For the CDR3, the DNA is TGTGCCAGCGGCAGGAATAGCAATCAGCCCCAGCATTTT. Its protein is CASGRNSNQPQHF. The whole variable domain, filled in from reference TRBV2 and TRBJ1-5, reads EPEVTQTPSHQVTQMGQEVILRCVPISNHLYFYWYRQILGQKVEFLVSFYNNEISEKSEIFDDQFSVERPDGSNFTLKIRSTKLEDSAMYFCASGRNSNQPQHFGDGTRLSIL.

The chain joins TRBV30 to TRBJ1-3; 9 positions agree with TRBD1. Germline V CDR1 and CDR2: GTSNPN, SVGIG (reference sequence). There are 16 residues in the CDR3. After removal of 1 base from V and 6 bases from J, the junction contained 10 bases not matched to a gene. CDR3 bases: TGTGCCTGGAGTGAAGGACAGGGGAGTTATAAAAACACCATATATTTT. Translated, it gives CAWSEGQGSYKNTIYF. Filled out from reference TRBV30 and TRBJ1-3, the complete variable domain reads SQTIHQWPATLVQPVGSPLSLECTVEGTSNPNLYWYRQAAGRGLQLLFYSVGIGQISSEVPQNLSASRPQDRQFILSSKKLLLSDSGFYLCAWSEGQGSYKNTIYFGEGSWLTVV.

J is TRBJ2-7 and V is TRBV11-1, with D perhaps matching TRBD2 (6 bases). This CDR3 has 13 residues. Germline lookup yields CDR1 SGHAT and CDR2 FQDESV (reference sequence). V lost 4 bases, J lost 5 bases, and 12 bases lay in between. DNA of the CDR3: TGTGCCAGCAGCTCGACTAGAGATCACGAGCAGTACTTC. This sequence encodes CASSSTRDHEQYF.

This clone was detected only once. This sequence joins TRBV3-1 (or the pseudogene TRBV3-2) and TRBJ1-6, with unresolved D. This CDR3 is built from 16 residues. Trimming shortened V by 0 bases and J by 7 bases, and 13 bases separated the two germline ends. Germline CDR1 LGHDT, CDR2 YNNKEL (reference sequence). CDR3 protein: CASSQDTGSRNSPLHF. The CDR3 bases are TGTGCCAGCAGCCAAGATACGGGAAGCCGAAATTCACCCCTCCACTTT.

The chain couples TRBV7-7 to TRBJ2-5, with TRBD1 matching 10 bases. Germline lookup yields CDR1 SSHAT and CDR2 FNYEAQ (reference sequence). The CDR3 has 15 amino acids. The trim removed 1 base at V and 4 bases at J, leaving 3 bases unmatched. The CDR3 DNA follows: TGTGCCAGCAGCTTAGGGGGACAGGGGTTAGAGACCCAGTACTTC. It translates to CASSLGGQGLETQYF. The full variable domain, rest sourced from reference TRBV7-7 and TRBJ2-5, is GAGVSQSPRYKVTKRGQDVTLRCDPISSHATLYWYQQALGQGPEFLTYFNYEAQPDKSGLPSDRFSAERPEGSISTLTIQRTEQRDSAMYRCASSLGGQGLETQYFGPGTRLLVL.

The chain's CDR3 is CASSSAGLGWEQYF. The CDR3 DNA is TGTGCCAGCAGTTCGGCAGGGCTGGGGTGGGAGCAGTACTTC. The V and J genes are TRBV6-5 and TRBJ2-7, with D perhaps matching TRBD1 (5 bases). The germline gives CDR1 MNHEY, CDR2 SVGAGI. This CDR3 spans 14 amino acids. Trimming pared 4 bases from V and 7 bases from J, leaving 17 bases between.

This sequence joins TRBV19 and TRBJ1-1, with a weak D call TRBD1 (6 bases). The V end lost 5 bases, the J end lost 1 base, and 11 bases lay between the germline ends. The CDR3 is made up of 14 amino acids. Looked up from germline, CDR1 is LNHDA and CDR2 is SQIVND (reference sequence). The CDR3 loop reads CASSPRTANTEAFF. CDR3 DNA sequence: TGTGCCAGTAGTCCGAGGACAGCGAACACTGAAGCTTTCTTT.

This clone has a handful of counts. The chain combines TRBV15 with TRBJ1-4, with D maybe TRBD1 (6 bases). Per the germline V gene, CDR1 is LNHNV and CDR2 is YYDKDF (reference sequence). V was cut by 5 bases and J by 8 bases, with 21 bases left in between. The CDR3 is made up of 16 amino acids. CDR3 coding DNA: TGTGCCACCAGCCGAGGGTTCTCGGACAGCGGAGAAAAACTGTTTTTT. Encoded protein: CATSRGFSDSGEKLFF.

The chain joins TRBV30 to TRBJ2-7; 7 bases map to TRBD1. Per germline, CDR1 GTSNPN and CDR2 SVGIG (reference sequence). After removal of 1 base from V and 5 bases from J, the junction contained 2 bases not matched to a gene. There are 12 residues in the CDR3. CDR3 coding DNA: TGTGCCTGGAGTGACCAGGGGGACGAGCAGTACTTC. Amino acid sequence: CAWSDQGDEQYF.